The clone carrying this T cell receptor (beta chain) was detected ten times or more. Its antigen is as yet unknown. This sample was taken from a study of T cells after yellow fever vaccination. Study as a whole: With SMART-Seq v4 Ultra Low Input, the fractions containing low cell numbers were prepared.

Regarding the study as a whole: A secondary response was less intense yet reached its peak sooner, at day 5 versus 15. Once the booster was given, most primary-vaccination clones reappeared, at approximately 97% for CD4 and over 70% for CD8.

Conversion of TCR transcripts into cDNA relied on 5'RACE template switching, which added a universal primer site and UMIs. TCRdb ran MiXCR on the 5' RACE reads and lists one entry per CDR3 protein. The table includes about 220,000 distinct CDR3 sequences, approximately 3.3% detected once. This material consisted of CD4+ T cells sorted from PBMCs, taken 10 days after the yellow fever booster vaccination. This clonotype was sampled from a young man who received the YFV17D yellow fever vaccine.

CDR3 sequence reads: CASTKEVADPTDTQYF. CDR3 sequence (DNA): TGTGCCAGCACCAAAGAGGTGGCAGACCCCACAGATACGCAGTATTTT. This chain joins TRBV6-1 and TRBJ2-3; D is undetermined. CDR3 length: 16 amino acids. V was pared by 7 bases and J by 2 bases, with 19 bases between. Germline V gives CDR1 MNHNS, CDR2 SASEGT.